A single TCR beta chain is shown here with its context. Its antigen is unidentified. Normal lung was taken at the farthest possible site, at least 3 cm from tumour. V lost 10 bases and J 5 bases, leaving 8 bases between the germline ends. There are 10 residues in the CDR3. Germline V gene sequence: CDR1 ENHRY, CDR2 SYGVKD. Generated by immunoSEQ multiplex PCR, the TCRdb table keeps only in-frame clones and is missing some. The sample contains about 1,900 clones, around 80% of which appear only once. This record belongs to a study of immune cell composition in non-small cell lung cancer. Study findings and constraints: No significant correlation existed between pack-years smoked and tumour clonality. Tumour-associated clones >0.5% occurred in roughly 35% of adenocarcinomas, less than 80% of squamous.

The sequence was collected from a human donor with non-small cell lung cancer. Sequencing was performed on non-adjacent lung tissue. The chain is built from TRBV10-3 and TRBJ2-5; D perhaps matches TRBD2 (6 bases). CDR3 nucleotides: TGTGCCACCGGGAGCGAGACCCAGTACTTC. This gives the protein CATGSETQYF.